The T cell receptor (beta chain) described here comes from a study of shared clonotypes between healthy human individuals. Study-level findings and limits: Clonotypes not shared had lower generation probabilities than those common to all four donors. Naive subsets typically showed greater estimated richness than memory subsets.

Germline V lookup: CDR1 KGHSH, CDR2 LQKENI. There are 12 residues in the CDR3. The V gene end was trimmed by 4 bases and the J gene end by 12 bases; junction bases not matched to a gene: 1. Turning to this clone: Antigen: not known.

Sequencing was performed with immunoSEQ multiplex PCR; in TCRdb, only in-frame clones are kept and a portion is missing. Altogether roughly 2.5 million clones are present, approximately 94% being singletons, with the ten largest covering about 0.13%. Both subsets, CD45RA+ naive and CD45RA-negative memory, were split from the CD4+ cells. The sample comprised naive CD4+ T cells sorted from blood. The subset was: CD45RA+ positively selected. The TCR comes from a man aged 18 to 30 in good health. This chain joins TRBV18 and TRBJ2-1, with 12 bases identical to TRBD2. In DNA form, the CDR3 reads TGTGCCAGCTCACTGACTAGCGGGAGGCAGTTCTTC. It yields the protein CASSLTSGRQFF.